The clone carrying this T cell receptor beta chain was seen a handful of times. What it recognizes is unknown. This entry is derived from a study of neurological immune-mediated disorders. Study-wide points: No CDR3 amino acid sequences recurred among expanded clones across subjects, suggesting private repertoires in all groups.

J gave up 4 bases and V 3 bases, and 9 bases lay outside the gene matches. The CDR3 extends over 15 amino acids. Germline CDR1 reads DFQATT; CDR2 reads SNEGSKA (reference sequence). From 2 million PBMCs stored at -80 C, the unsorted libraries were generated. The cDNA was synthesized by means of template-switch 5'RACE, which was carried out with 10-nucleotide random UMIs. TCRdb fed the 5' RACE reads into MiXCR, producing one record per CDR3 protein. The sample lists under 90,000 distinct CDR3 sequences; about 9.5% were seen once. This clonotype was sampled from a man between 50 and 59 years old in good health. The chain combines TRBV20-1 with TRBJ2-7; 10 nucleotides align to TRBD1. Sequenced: PBMCs. DNA of the CDR3: TGCAGTGCTAGCTTTGCGGGACAGGGGAGGTACGAGCAGTACTTC. Amino acid sequence: CSASFAGQGRYEQYF.